A selection of T cell receptor beta chains follows, all from one sample in a study of cytomegalovirus exposure and HLA in healthy donors. The data were produced by immunoSEQ multiplex PCR, yet TCRdb's version contains in-frame clones alone and is incomplete. The sample includes 150,000 to 200,000 clones, around four fifths of them seen just once. Sequenced sample: PBMCs. The source is a man aged 50 or older in good health and CMV-seropositive. CDR3s include the opening cysteine and the closing phenylalanine or tryptophan. A D gene is named only where the DNA matches it firmly. Clone sizes are given selectively: once, few, many, or a class where the clone is expanded.

v_call,d_call,clone_size,j_call,cdr3_aa,cdr3_nt
TRBV5-1,-,once,TRBJ2-1,CASSLTGEDEQFF,TGCGCCAGCAGCTTGACAGGGGAGGATGAGCAGTTCTTC
TRBV6-5,TRBD1,-,TRBJ1-1,CASRPGQMMTEAFF,TGTGCCAGCAGGCCGGGACAGATGATGACTGAAGCTTTCTTT
TRBV19,TRBD2,-,TRBJ2-1,CASSSVSLALDNEQFF,TGTGCCAGTAGTTCCGTCTCACTAGCGCTTGACAATGAGCAGTTCTTC
TRBV7-2,TRBD2,-,TRBJ2-3,CASRQTSGGAYTQYF,TGTGCCAGCAGACAAACTAGCGGGGGGGCTTATACGCAGTATTTT
TRBV2,TRBD1,-,TRBJ2-1,CASWGQGNNEQFF,TGTGCCAGCTGGGGACAGGGAAACAATGAGCAGTTCTTC
TRBV30,-,-,TRBJ2-1,CAWSVQRVGNEQFF,TGTGCCTGGAGTGTACAGCGGGTAGGCAATGAGCAGTTCTTC
TRBV7-2,-,-,TRBJ2-5,CASRVSGLNSRETQYF,TGTGCCAGCAGGGTATCCGGACTAAACAGTCGGGAGACCCAGTACTTC
TRBV28,TRBD2,-,TRBJ2-7,CASSFFLAGEGYEQYF,TGTGCCAGCAGTTTTTTTTTGGCGGGAGAGGGCTACGAGCAGTACTTC
TRBV13,-,-,TRBJ2-5,CASSLAGKETQYF,TGTGCCAGCAGCTTAGCAGGGAAAGAGACCCAGTACTTC
TRBV4-3,-,-,TRBJ1-1,CASSQDSGVEAFF,TGCGCCAGCAGCCAAGATTCAGGGGTTGAAGCTTTCTTT
TRBV30,TRBD2,-,TRBJ2-7,CAWETSGFYEQYF,TGTGCCTGGGAGACTAGCGGTTTCTACGAGCAGTACTTC
TRBV2,TRBD1,-,TRBJ1-1,CASSINEDREAFF,TGTGCCAGCAGTATTAACGAGGACAGGGAAGCTTTCTTT
TRBV7-3,TRBD2,few,TRBJ2-3,CASSTGLLAGVDTQYF,TGTGCCAGCAGCACCGGGCTGCTAGCGGGGGTTGATACGCAGTATTTT
TRBV11-2,-,-,TRBJ2-1,CASSPRKLRSSYNEQFF,TGTGCCAGCAGCCCCCGGAAACTTAGGAGCTCCTACAATGAGCAGTTCTTC
TRBV7-2,-,-,TRBJ1-4,CASSLGFYEKLFF,TGTGCCAGCAGCTTAGGTTTCTATGAAAAACTGTTTTTT
TRBV7-3,TRBD2,-,TRBJ2-2,CASSPGTRNFGGELFF,TGTGCCAGCAGCCCCGGGACTAGGAATTTTGGCGGGGAGCTGTTTTTT
TRBV28,-,few,TRBJ1-5,CASSFGRRQPQHF,TGTGCCAGCAGTTTCGGGAGACGACAGCCCCAGCATTTT
TRBV19,TRBD1,-,TRBJ1-5,CASSLTGASNQPQHF,TGTGCCAGTAGCCTAACAGGGGCCTCCAATCAGCCCCAGCATTTT
TRBV4-2,-,-,TRBJ2-7,CASSQAPGSYEQYF,TGTGCCAGCAGCCAAGCACCAGGTTCCTACGAGCAGTACTTC
TRBV28,-,-,TRBJ1-2,CASSWGGTNYGYTF,TGTGCCAGCAGTTGGGGCGGTACTAACTATGGCTACACCTTC
TRBV18,TRBD2,-,TRBJ2-7,CASSGPGTSGGTYEQYF,TGTGCCAGCTCAGGTCCCGGGACTAGCGGGGGGACCTACGAGCAGTACTTC
TRBV19,-,-,TRBJ1-5,CASSILVGGGGNQPQHF,TGTGCCAGTAGTATCCTGGTGGGGGGAGGTGGCAATCAGCCCCAGCATTTT
TRBV7-8,TRBD1,-,TRBJ2-7,CASSSDRAQPYEQYF,TGTGCCAGCAGCAGTGACAGGGCACAACCCTACGAGCAGTACTTC
TRBV28,-,-,TRBJ1-3,CASTPVDTGNTIYF,TGTGCCAGCACCCCTGTCGACACCGGAAACACCATATATTTT
TRBV5-4,TRBD1,-,TRBJ1-2,CASSQSGTGLVDGYTF,TGTGCCAGCAGCCAAAGCGGGACAGGCCTTGTGGATGGCTACACCTTC
TRBV28,TRBD1,-,TRBJ2-5,CASSLLGQGIETQYF,TGTGCCAGCAGTCTACTAGGACAGGGGATAGAGACCCAGTACTTC
TRBV29-1,-,-,TRBJ1-1,CSVEFTVNTEAFF,TGCAGCGTTGAATTCACTGTCAACACTGAAGCTTTCTTT
TRBV19,-,-,TRBJ2-2,CASSKRVGELFF,TGTGCCAGTAGTAAGCGGGTGGGGGAGCTGTTTTTT
TRBV7-2,-,once,TRBJ2-5,CASSFSGRWGETQYF,TGTGCCAGCAGCTTTAGCGGAAGGTGGGGAGAGACCCAGTACTTC
TRBV6-5,-,few,TRBJ2-3,CASSSGYTQYF,TGTGCCAGCAGTTCCGGGTATACGCAGTATTTT
TRBV7-3,TRBD2,-,TRBJ2-5,CASSLNGGGVETQYF,TGTGCCAGCAGCTTAAACGGCGGGGGTGTAGAGACCCAGTACTTC
TRBV6-5,-,-,TRBJ2-1,CASRPGQSSYNEQFF,TGTGCCAGCAGACCCGGACAGAGCTCCTACAATGAGCAGTTCTTC
TRBV6-5,-,-,TRBJ2-3,CASSYSGDSDTQYF,TGTGCCAGCAGTTACTCTGGTGACTCAGATACGCAGTATTTT
TRBV25-1,TRBD1,-,TRBJ1-6,CASSGTGYNSPLHF,TGTGCCAGCAGTGGGACAGGATATAATTCACCCCTCCACTTT
TRBV11-2,-,-,TRBJ2-2,CASSLVRRTGELFF,TGTGCCAGCAGCTTAGTGAGAAGAACCGGGGAGCTGTTTTTT